Following are 18 T cell receptor beta chains from one sample sequenced in a study of cytomegalovirus exposure and HLA in healthy donors. 13 Jbeta primers and 60 Vbeta primers were used for the PCR. Using immunoSEQ multiplex PCR, the repertoire was profiled, and TCRdb retains in-frame clones only, with some absent. There are about 170,000 clones in the sample; over 75% occur only once, and 6% to 7% lies in the top ten. Input material: PBMCs. The receptors here all came from a middle-aged man in good health and CMV-seropositive.

This clone has only one observation. The gene calls are TRBV29-1 and TRBJ1-1; 8 bases are shared with TRBD1. V shed 4 bases, J shed 0 bases, and the junction held 1 base outside the gene matches. This CDR3 comprises 13 residues. CDR1 and CDR2 (germline): SQVTM, ANQGSEA. CDR3: CSVARGLNTEAFF. CDR3 nucleotide sequence: TGCAGCGTTGCCAGGGGGCTGAACACTGAAGCTTTCTTT.

This clone was observed once. The CDR3 sequence: CASTSEGTDYNEQFF. The CDR3 nucleotides read TGTGCCAGCACCTCCGAGGGGACAGACTACAATGAGCAGTTCTTC. The chain links TRBV5-5 to TRBJ2-1; 7 nucleotides match TRBD1. Germline loops: CDR1 SGHKS, CDR2 YYEKEE (reference sequence). The CDR3 runs to 15 residues. V was clipped by 6 bases and J by 3 bases; unmatched bases: 9.

This clone showed up just a few times. The CDR3 sequence: CASSLEGGTESYEQYF. The CDR3 DNA follows: TGTGCCAGCAGCTTGGAGGGAGGAACTGAGTCCTACGAGCAGTACTTC. The gene calls are TRBV5-6 and TRBJ2-7, with D tentatively TRBD2 (6 bases). Germline-derived CDR1 and CDR2 are SGHDT and YYEEEE. The ends were cut back, 0 bases at V and 1 base at J, with 14 bases in the middle. The CDR3 is 16 amino acids. Together with reference TRBV5-6 and TRBJ2-7, the CDR3 gives the full variable domain: DAGVTQSPTHLIKTRGQQVTLRCSPKSGHDTVSWYQQALGQGPQFIFQYYEEEERQRGNFPDRFSGHQFPNYSSELNVNALLLGDSALYLCASSLEGGTESYEQYFGPGTRLTVT.

This rearrangement joins TRBV7-9 to TRBJ2-3, with 8 bases lining up with TRBD2. CDR1 and CDR2 from the germline V gene are SEHNR and FQNEAQ (reference sequence). The CDR3 is made up of 17 amino acids. V lost 1 base, J lost 4 bases, and 10 bases stayed unmatched. CDR3 loop: CASSLVTLAGRADTQYF. The CDR3 nucleotides read TGTGCCAGCAGCTTAGTGACCCTAGCGGGTAGGGCAGATACGCAGTATTTT.

For the CDR3, the DNA is TGTGCCAGCAGCTCGGACACATTGGAGACCCAGTACTTC. Encoded protein: CASSSDTLETQYF. The chain combines TRBV5-6 with TRBJ2-5; D is possibly TRBD1 (5 bases). Germline lookup yields CDR1 SGHDT and CDR2 YYEEEE. V gave up 3 bases and J gave up 5 bases, with 11 bases separating them. The CDR3 has 13 amino acids.

This rearrangement joins TRBV7-8 to TRBJ1-4; D gene unclear. V was shortened by 4 bases and J by 5 bases, with 11 bases between the two germline ends. This CDR3 has 14 residues. CDR1 and CDR2 from the germline V gene are SGHVS and FQNEAQ. CDR3 sequence: CASSSRGSNEKLFF. The CDR3 region has the DNA TGTGCCAGCAGCTCCCGGGGATCGAATGAAAAACTGTTTTTT.

The rearrangement joins TRBV7-3 to TRBJ2-1; D is undetermined. Trimming shortened V by 0 bases and J by 6 bases, and 12 bases separated the two germline ends. Germline CDR1 SGHTA, CDR2 FQGTGA. The CDR3 is made up of 15 amino acids. In nucleotides, the CDR3 is TGTGCCAGCAGCTTAACGAGTCAAAGTCGCAATGAGCAGTTCTTC. Translating it yields CASSLTSQSRNEQFF.

The J gene is TRBJ2-5, the V gene TRBV7-9, with TRBD2 matching over 8 bases. This CDR3 region has 14 residues. The V segment lost 5 bases and the J segment 4 bases; nucleotides outside the gene matches: 6. Germline loops: CDR1 SEHNR, CDR2 FQNEAQ (reference sequence). The CDR3 here is CASSTSGRGETQYF. CDR3 nucleotides: TGTGCCAGCAGCACCAGCGGGAGAGGAGAGACCCAGTACTTC.

This clone was found once. The rearrangement joins TRBV28 to TRBJ1-6; D may be TRBD1 (6 bases). The V gene's germline CDR1 is MDHEN and CDR2 SYDVKM. Trimming removed 8 bases from V and 10 bases from J, with 18 bases in between. CDR3 length equals 14 residues. The CDR3 is CASVTAGAESPLHF. In DNA, the CDR3 is TGTGCCAGCGTCACGGCAGGGGCTGAATCACCCCTCCACTTT.

The V and J genes are TRBV5-1 and TRBJ2-3; possible D gene TRBD2, 6 bases. The CDR3 loop spans 17 amino acids. Germline V lookup: CDR1 SGHRS, CDR2 YFSETQ. V was shortened by 2 bases and J by 0 bases, with 16 bases between the two germline ends. The CDR3 DNA is TGCGCCAGCAGCTTTAGCTCTAGCGACTTTAGCACAGATACGCAGTATTTT. Protein product: CASSFSSSDFSTDTQYF.

The rearrangement uses TRBV28 and TRBJ2-7, with TRBD2 matching over 8 bases. The CDR3 has 18 residues. J was trimmed by 7 bases and V by 5 bases; bases with no gene match: 22. Germline V gives CDR1 MDHEN, CDR2 SYDVKM. The CDR3 loop reads CASSAGALAGGLWGEQYF. The CDR3 coding sequence is TGTGCCAGCAGTGCGGGCGCCCTCGCGGGAGGCCTCTGGGGGGAGCAGTACTTC.

Details on this clone: The junction departs from the called germline gene at one end, perhaps through a read error. The V call is TRBV7-9, the J call TRBJ1-5; TRBD1 matches 7 bases. Germline lookup yields CDR1 SEHNR and CDR2 FQNEAQ (reference sequence). The CDR3 spans 15 residues. The CDR3: CSSSPGQAPDQPQHF. The CDR3 region has the DNA TGTTCCAGCAGCCCCGGACAGGCGCCGGATCAGCCCCAGCATTTT.

This chain links TRBV6-5 with TRBJ2-3; D remains ambiguous. In germline, CDR1 is MNHEY, CDR2 SVGAGI. The germline V and J ends were trimmed by 4 bases and 11 bases, with 10 bases remaining between them. The CDR3 sequence is 11 residues long. This chain's CDR3 is CASSSSRRQYF. CDR3 nucleotides: TGTGCCAGCAGTTCTTCCCGTAGGCAGTATTTT.

The V and J genes are TRBV6-6 and TRBJ1-3; maybe TRBD1 (5 bases). The CDR3 contains 13 residues. Trimming pared 9 bases from V and 3 bases from J, leaving 12 bases between. Germline V gene data show CDR1 as MNHNY and CDR2 as SVGAGI (reference sequence). In DNA, the CDR3 is TGTGCCAGTTCAGGGCTCGATGGAAACACCATATATTTT. It yields the protein CASSGLDGNTIYF.

The V and J genes are TRBV30 and TRBJ2-3, with 13 positions matching TRBD2. In germline, CDR1 is GTSNPN, CDR2 SVGIG (reference sequence). Unmatched junction bases numbered 12, after V lost 4 bases and J lost 14 bases. This CDR3 contains 14 residues. CDR3: CAWNLKGLAGAGYF. In DNA form, the CDR3 reads TGTGCCTGGAACTTAAAAGGACTAGCGGGAGCGGGGTATTTT.

The chain combines TRBV6-5 with TRBJ2-5; TRBD2 matches at 8 bases. The J call may be wrong; the DNA end is better matched by TRBJ2-7. The length of the CDR3 is 14 residues. Germline CDR1 is MNHEY and CDR2 is SVGAGI. The CDR3 loop reads CASSYRVAGREQYF. Written as DNA, the CDR3 is TGTGCCAGCAGTTACAGGGTAGCGGGACGCGAGCAGTACTTC.

The chain links TRBV11-3 to TRBJ2-1; unclear D gene. Trimming removed 0 bases from V and 10 bases from J, with 7 bases in between. Germline V gene data show CDR1 as SGHNT and CDR2 as YENEEA. The CDR3 contains 12 residues. CDR3 in DNA: TGTGCCAGCAGCTTAGATTCCCAAGAGCAGTTCTTC. This gives the protein CASSLDSQEQFF.

V and J are TRBV29-1 and TRBJ1-2, with TRBD1 as a possible D gene (5 bases). The CDR3 runs 13 residues. Germline V gene data show CDR1 as SQVTM and CDR2 as ANQGSEA. The germline V and J ends were trimmed by 2 bases and 8 bases, with 15 bases remaining between them. The CDR3 nucleotides read TGCAGCGTTGAATCTGGGCAGGGCTTCGGCTACACCTTC. Amino acid sequence: CSVESGQGFGYTF.